This T cell receptor beta chain was identified in a study of blood T cell repertoires in COVID-19. Overall study context: There were acute and convalescent COVID-19 samples, and they came from the United States, Italy and Spain.

V lost 4 bases, J lost 11 bases, and 9 bases stayed unmatched. This CDR3 comprises 15 residues. Looked up from germline, CDR1 is LGHDT and CDR2 is YNNKEL (reference sequence). Data came from immunoSEQ multiplex PCR; TCRdb stores just in-frame clones and leaves some out. The sample lists 25,000 to 35,000 clones; 77% were seen once. This chain joins TRBV3-1 (or the pseudogene TRBV3-2) and TRBJ1-6, with 9 positions matching TRBD1. This TCR came from a woman between 65 and 79 years old with active or convalescent COVID-19. The material sequenced was peripheral blood. The CDR3 spells CASSPPGQGGAPLHF. The DNA of the CDR3 is TGTGCCAGCAGCCCCCCGGGACAGGGTGGCGCACCCCTCCACTTT.